These 18 T cell receptor beta chains originate from one sample sequenced in a study of blood T cell repertoires in COVID-19. Data came from immunoSEQ multiplex PCR; TCRdb stores just in-frame clones and leaves some out. Of 200,000 to 300,000 clones listed, approximately 85% are singletons. Sequenced material: PBMCs or T cells enriched from blood (not recorded which). The receptors were sampled from a woman aged 45-65 years with acute COVID-19.

The rearrangement uses TRBV4-3 and TRBJ1-2; possibly TRBD1 for D (6 bases). The germline V and J ends were trimmed by 4 bases and 3 bases, with 15 bases remaining between them. Germline V gene lookup returns CDR1 LGHNA and CDR2 YSLEER. This CDR3 has 15 amino acids. CDR3 region: CASSPVDSGDYGYTF. For the CDR3, the DNA is TGCGCCAGCAGCCCCGTTGATTCAGGGGACTATGGCTACACCTTC.

V usage is TRBV12-3 or TRBV12-4 and J usage is TRBJ1-2, with TRBD1 matching over 8 bases. J was trimmed by 8 bases and V by 6 bases; bases with no gene match: 8. The CDR3 has 13 residues. CDR3 protein: CASSRDRSQGYTF. CDR3 bases: TGTGCCAGCAGCAGGGACAGGTCGCAAGGCTACACCTTC.

The rearrangement joins TRBV30 to TRBJ1-2; 8 nucleotides align to TRBD1. The CDR3 has 12 amino acids. Germline CDR1 reads GTSNPN; CDR2 reads SVGIG (reference sequence). Unmatched junction bases numbered 5, after V lost 2 bases and J lost 9 bases. CDR3 nucleotide sequence: TGTGCCTGGAGTCCCAACAGGGGGAGCTACACCTTC. Protein sequence: CAWSPNRGSYTF.

J is TRBJ2-1 and V is TRBV11-2; 7 nucleotides match TRBD1. J was trimmed by 1 base and V by 5 bases; bases with no gene match: 5. The CDR3 spans 15 residues. Germline V lookup: CDR1 SGHAT, CDR2 FQNNGV. In DNA, the CDR3 is TGTGCCAGCAGCCCGAGACAGGGTTCCTACAATGAGCAGTTCTTC. This translates into CASSPRQGSYNEQFF.

In the case of this clone: Within the sample, other DNA sequences also encode this same CDR3. The chain couples TRBV10-3 to TRBJ1-2, with TRBD1 matching over 9 bases. Germline CDR1 ENHRY, CDR2 SYGVKD. V shed 7 bases, J shed 4 bases, and the junction held 7 bases outside the gene matches. The CDR3 is 14 amino acids. The CDR3 region has the DNA TGTGCCATCACCCGGGACAGGGAGGGCTATGGCTACACCTTC. This gives the protein CAITRDREGYGYTF.

This sequence joins TRBV3-1 (or the pseudogene TRBV3-2) and TRBJ1-1; 8 bases match TRBD1. CDR1 and CDR2 (germline): LGHDT, YNNKEL (reference sequence). This CDR3 is built from 14 residues. V gave up 6 bases and J gave up 3 bases; unmatched junction bases: 6. The CDR3 spells CASSPGQGDTEAFF. CDR3 nucleotides: TGTGCCAGCAGTCCCGGACAGGGAGACACTGAAGCTTTCTTT.

This rearrangement joins TRBV7-3 to TRBJ2-4; D is uncertain. V was shortened by 0 bases and J by 4 bases, with 4 bases between the two germline ends. The CDR3 has 13 amino acids. From germline, CDR1 is SGHTA and CDR2 FQGTGA. The CDR3 nucleotides are TGTGCCAGCAGCTTAACGTCGAAAAACATTCAGTACTTC. The encoded protein is CASSLTSKNIQYF.

The CDR3: CASSLGSGVSYNEQFF. The CDR3 nucleotides read TGTGCCAGCAGCTTAGGGAGCGGGGTCTCCTACAATGAGCAGTTCTTC. The chain carries TRBV11-3 and TRBJ2-1; 7 nucleotides line up with TRBD2. The CDR3 extends over 16 amino acids. J gave up 0 bases and V 1 base, and 3 bases lay outside the gene matches. Germline V lookup: CDR1 SGHNT, CDR2 YENEEA.

This sequence joins TRBV27 and TRBJ2-2; 8 bases fit TRBD2. CDR1 and CDR2 from the germline V gene are MNHEY and SMNVEV (reference sequence). The CDR3 extends over 16 amino acids. V was pared by 7 bases and J by 7 bases, with 14 bases of the junction left unmatched. The CDR3 nucleotides read TGTGCCAGCAATGCGGTGCGGGGGGCTTCTAGCGGGGAGCTGTTTTTT. It is translated as CASNAVRGASSGELFF.

V is TRBV3-1 (or the pseudogene TRBV3-2) and J is TRBJ1-1; no clear D. The CDR3 sequence is 14 residues long. Deletions cut 6 bases from V and 5 bases from J, with 16 bases between. Germline V gene sequence: CDR1 LGHDT, CDR2 YNNKEL (reference sequence). The CDR3 is CASRDAGGVTEAFF. The CDR3 nucleotides are TGTGCCAGCAGGGACGCGGGTGGCGTAACTGAAGCTTTCTTT.

The chain carries TRBV6-4 and TRBJ1-1; D is perhaps TRBD1 (6 bases). This CDR3 is built from 15 residues. Between the trimmed V and J ends, which lost 0 bases and 3 bases, there was a span of 11 bases. The V gene's germline CDR1 is MRHNA and CDR2 SNTAGT. The DNA for the CDR3 is TGTGCCAGCAGTGACTCCGCCACAGGGCACACTGAAGCTTTCTTT. It codes for CASSDSATGHTEAFF.

The chain carries TRBV4-1 and TRBJ1-2; 9 bases are shared with TRBD1. Germline trimming cut 3 bases from V and 5 bases from J; bases unmatched to any gene: 4. Germline CDR1 and CDR2: MGHRA and YSYEKL. This CDR3 contains 14 residues. The CDR3 DNA follows: TGCGCCAGCAGCCATCCCGACAGGGGGTATGGCTACACCTTC. Protein product: CASSHPDRGYGYTF.

The rearrangement joins TRBV6-5 to TRBJ1-6; D is undetermined. CDR1 and CDR2 (germline): MNHEY, SVGAGI. V dropped 2 bases and J dropped 3 bases, with 8 bases sitting between them. The length of the CDR3 is 15 residues. The CDR3 nucleotides read TGTGCCAGCAGTTACACCCCGGTCTATAATTCACCCCTCCACTTT. Translated: CASSYTPVYNSPLHF.

The chain uses TRBV13 and TRBJ1-4, with 7 bases that match TRBD1. Germline V gene lookup returns CDR1 PRHDT and CDR2 FYEKMQ (reference sequence). The V gene end was trimmed by 5 bases and the J gene end by 0 bases; junction bases not matched to a gene: 6. The CDR3 extends over 16 amino acids. CDR3 sequence reads: CASSIGTVATNEKLFF. In nucleotides, the CDR3 is TGTGCCAGCAGCATTGGGACAGTTGCAACTAATGAAAAACTGTTTTTT.

In DNA form, the CDR3 reads TGTGCCATCAGTGAGTCGAGGGGACAGGGGTCTGGAAACACCATATATTTT. Translation gives CAISESRGQGSGNTIYF. V gene TRBV10-3 combines with J gene TRBJ1-3; 10 bases align to TRBD1. CDR1 ENHRY and CDR2 SYGVKD come from the germline V gene. The J segment lost 1 base and the V segment lost 0 bases, leaving 3 bases of the junction unmatched. The CDR3 sequence is 17 residues long.

This rearrangement joins TRBV5-4 to TRBJ1-6; 10 nucleotides align to TRBD1. Trimming cost V 4 bases and J 0 bases; bases outside gene matches: 7. The CDR3 contains 18 residues. CDR1 is SGHNT and CDR2 is YYREEE in the germline V gene (reference sequence). DNA for the CDR3: TGTGCCAGCAGCCCTCGGGACAGGGGAAGCTCCTATAATTCACCCCTCCACTTT. Translation gives CASSPRDRGSSYNSPLHF.

The V and J genes are TRBV19 and TRBJ1-4; 9 nucleotides agree with TRBD1. Unmatched junction bases numbered 9, after V lost 5 bases and J lost 8 bases. CDR3 length: 15 amino acids. The germline V gene has CDR1 LNHDA and CDR2 SQIVND (reference sequence). This chain's CDR3 is CASSVIGTGREKLFF. The CDR3 region has the DNA TGTGCCAGTAGTGTAATCGGGACAGGGCGGGAAAAACTGTTTTTT. The complete variable domain, with remaining parts taken from reference TRBV19 and TRBJ1-4, reads DGGITQSPKYLFRKEGQNVTLSCEQNLNHDAMYWYRQDPGQGLRLIYYSQIVNDFQKGDIAEGYSVSREKKESFPLTVTSAQKNPTAFYLCASSVIGTGREKLFFGSGTQLSVL.

V is TRBV7-9 and J is TRBJ2-5, with 10 bases that match TRBD1. Trimming at V came to 1 base and at J to 4 bases, leaving 3 bases not matched to a gene. The CDR3 is 15 residues long. Germline-derived CDR1 and CDR2 are SEHNR and FQNEAQ (reference sequence). CDR3 loop: CASSLGDRGRETQYF. In nucleotides, the CDR3 is TGTGCCAGCAGCTTAGGGGACAGGGGACGAGAGACCCAGTACTTC.